These 2 T cell receptor beta chains originate from one sample sequenced in a study of shared T cell receptors in the human thymus. The repertoire was sequenced with immunoSEQ multiplex PCR; TCRdb's copy has only in-frame clones and lacks some. The sample records approximately 490,000 clones, around 82% being singletons. This sample was also put to use in a study of human thymus T cells.

Sequenced input: thymocytes. The receptors were gathered from a boy under two years old with a congenital heart defect.

The chain carries TRBV5-6 and TRBJ2-5; no definite D call. This CDR3 region has 13 residues. Per germline, CDR1 SGHDT and CDR2 YYEEEE. With 4 bases removed from V and 2 bases from J, the gap between germline ends came to 9 bases. The CDR3 DNA is TGTGCCAGCAGCACAACTACACAAGAGACCCAGTACTTC. Translation: CASSTTTQETQYF.

This clone was seen only a few times. V gene TRBV15 combines with J gene TRBJ1-4, with D perhaps matching TRBD1 (5 bases). Germline lookup yields CDR1 LNHNV and CDR2 YYDKDF (reference sequence). Deletions cut 5 bases from V and 7 bases from J, with 23 bases between. The CDR3 extends over 17 amino acids. Written as DNA, the CDR3 is TGTGCCACCAGCCCTAGGAACAGGTCATCGTTGCGTGAAAAACTGTTTTTT. Its translation is CATSPRNRSSLREKLFF.